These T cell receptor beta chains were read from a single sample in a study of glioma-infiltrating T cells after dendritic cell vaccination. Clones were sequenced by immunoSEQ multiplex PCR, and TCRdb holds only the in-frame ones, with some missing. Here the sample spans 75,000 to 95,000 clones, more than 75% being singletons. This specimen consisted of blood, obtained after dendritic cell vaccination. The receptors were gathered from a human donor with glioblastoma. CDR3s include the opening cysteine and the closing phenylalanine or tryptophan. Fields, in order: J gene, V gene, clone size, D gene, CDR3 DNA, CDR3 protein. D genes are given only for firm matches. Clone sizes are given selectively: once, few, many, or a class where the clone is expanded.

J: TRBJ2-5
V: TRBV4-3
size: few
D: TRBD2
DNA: TGCGCCAGCAGCCAAGAGATAGCGGGAGGCCAGTACCAAGAGACCCAGTACTTC
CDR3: CASSQEIAGGQYQETQYF

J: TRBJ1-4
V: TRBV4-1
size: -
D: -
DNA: TGCGCCAGCAGCCAAGCGGGGTCCTTCTACGAAAAACTGTTTTTT
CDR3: CASSQAGSFYEKLFF

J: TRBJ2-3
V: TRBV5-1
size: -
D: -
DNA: TGCGCCAGCTCTGCAGGGGCCGAAGATACGCAGTATTTT
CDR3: CASSAGAEDTQYF

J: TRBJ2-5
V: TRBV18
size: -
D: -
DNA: TGTGCCAGCTCACCAGGAGGAAAAGAGACCCAGTACTTC
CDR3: CASSPGGKETQYF

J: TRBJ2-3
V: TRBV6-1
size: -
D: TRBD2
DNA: TGTGCCAGTGGGCTAGCGGGGGGGGGATATACGCAGTATTTT
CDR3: CASGLAGGGYTQYF

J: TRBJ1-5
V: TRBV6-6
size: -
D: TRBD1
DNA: TGTGCCAGCAGTTACACAGGGGGCGGGGGTCAGCCCCAGCATTTT
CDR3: CASSYTGGGGQPQHF

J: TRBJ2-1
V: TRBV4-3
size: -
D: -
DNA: TGCGCCAGCAGCCAAGGTAGGAGGAACAATGAGCAGTTCTTC
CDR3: CASSQGRRNNEQFF

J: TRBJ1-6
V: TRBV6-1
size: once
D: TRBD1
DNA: TGTGCCAGCCGCCAGCCGACAGGGGATTCACCCCTCCACTTT
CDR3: CASRQPTGDSPLHF

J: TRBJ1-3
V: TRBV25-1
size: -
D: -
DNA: TGTGCCAGCGGCAAAGGAAACACCATATATTTT
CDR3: CASGKGNTIYF

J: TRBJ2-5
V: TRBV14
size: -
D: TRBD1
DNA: TGTGCCAGCAGCCAAAAGGGGACAGGGGGCACAGAGACCCAGTACTTC
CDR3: CASSQKGTGGTETQYF

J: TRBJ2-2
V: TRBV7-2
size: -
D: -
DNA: TGTGCCAGCAGCTTAGTGGCTAGCGGGGAGCTGTTTTTT
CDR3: CASSLVASGELFF

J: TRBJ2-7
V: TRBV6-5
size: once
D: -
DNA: TGTGCCAGCATCCCTCGGGAATCCGGCCCCTACGAGCAGTACTTC
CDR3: CASIPRESGPYEQYF

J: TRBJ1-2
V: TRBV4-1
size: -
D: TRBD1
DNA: TGCGCCAGCAGCCAAGATTGGATGACAGGGGGCGCAAAGCACTACACCTTC
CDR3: CASSQDWMTGGAKHYTF

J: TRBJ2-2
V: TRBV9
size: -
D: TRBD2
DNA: TGTGCCAGCAGCGTACCACTAGCGGTCCAAGGGACCGGGGAGCTGTTTTTT
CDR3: CASSVPLAVQGTGELFF

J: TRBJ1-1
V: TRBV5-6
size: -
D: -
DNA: TGTGCCAGCAGCTTGTTCTCTGAAGCTTTCTTT
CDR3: CASSLFSEAFF

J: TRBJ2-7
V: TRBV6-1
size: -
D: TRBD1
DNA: TGTGCCAGCAGTGAATGGGGACAGTCTCTCTACGAGCAGTACTTC
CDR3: CASSEWGQSLYEQYF

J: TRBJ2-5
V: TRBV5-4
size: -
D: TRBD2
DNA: TGTGCCAGCAGCCCGACTAGCATTGAGACCCAGTACTTC
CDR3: CASSPTSIETQYF

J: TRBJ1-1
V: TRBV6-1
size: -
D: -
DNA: TGTGCCAGCAGTGCCGCGGGTTTGATTGAAGCTTTCTTT
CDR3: CASSAAGLIEAFF

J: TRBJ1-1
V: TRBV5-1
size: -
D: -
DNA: TGCGCCAGCAGCAGCGCAGGGCCTAACACTGAAGCTTTCTTT
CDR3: CASSSAGPNTEAFF

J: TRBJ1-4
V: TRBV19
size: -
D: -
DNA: TGTGCCAGTAGTATAGATCAGTACCGCAACGAAAAACTGTTTTTT
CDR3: CASSIDQYRNEKLFF

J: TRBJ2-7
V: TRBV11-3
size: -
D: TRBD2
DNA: TGTGCCAGCAGCAATCTACTAGCGGGGGGAGGGTACGAGCAGTACTTC
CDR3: CASSNLLAGGGYEQYF

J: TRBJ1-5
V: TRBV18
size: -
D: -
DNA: TGTGCCAGCTCTCCGCTCGGAAGGACAGCCCATCAGCCCCAGCATTTT
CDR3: CASSPLGRTAHQPQHF

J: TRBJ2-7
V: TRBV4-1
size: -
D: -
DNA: TGCGCCAGCAGCCAAGTCAGCGGGCCCCCCGACTACGAGCAGTACTTC
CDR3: CASSQVSGPPDYEQYF

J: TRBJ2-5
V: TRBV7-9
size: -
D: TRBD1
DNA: TGTGCCAGCAGCCCATTAGGGACAGGCCAAGAGACCCAGTACTTC
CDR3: CASSPLGTGQETQYF

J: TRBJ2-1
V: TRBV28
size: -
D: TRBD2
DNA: TGTGCCAGCAGTATATTCGGGCGGGGGGTCTACAATGAGCAGTTCTTC
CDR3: CASSIFGRGVYNEQFF

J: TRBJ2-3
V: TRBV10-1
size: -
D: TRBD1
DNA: TGCGCCAGCAACTCGGACAGGGAGGCCACAGATACGCAGTATTTT
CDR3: CASNSDREATDTQYF

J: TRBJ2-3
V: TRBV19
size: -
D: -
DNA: TGTGCCAGTAGTATAGATCAGGGAGGAGTCGCCGTAGATACGCAGTATTTT
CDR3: CASSIDQGGVAVDTQYF

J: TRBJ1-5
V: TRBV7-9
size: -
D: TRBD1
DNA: TGTGCCAGCAGCGTATCAGACAGGGACAATCAGCCCCAGCATTTT
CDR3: CASSVSDRDNQPQHF

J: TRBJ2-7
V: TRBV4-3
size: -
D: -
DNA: TGCGCCAGCAGCCAAGTCCTCGGGAACGAGCAGTACTTC
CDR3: CASSQVLGNEQYF

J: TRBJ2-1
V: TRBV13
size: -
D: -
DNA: TGTGCCAGCACCTCCTTCTTCACAAGCTCCTACAATGAGCAGTTCTTC
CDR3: CASTSFFTSSYNEQFF

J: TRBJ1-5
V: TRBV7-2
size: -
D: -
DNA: TGTGCCAGCAGCCCCAGGGTTGCTCAGCCCCAGCATTTT
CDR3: CASSPRVAQPQHF

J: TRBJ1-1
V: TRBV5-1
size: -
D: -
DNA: TGCGCCAGCAGCCTGCAGGGGAACACTGAAGCTTTCTTT
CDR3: CASSLQGNTEAFF

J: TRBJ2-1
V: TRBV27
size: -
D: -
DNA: TGTGTAACTGTTGCGGGTGAGCAGTTCTTC
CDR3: CVTVAGEQFF

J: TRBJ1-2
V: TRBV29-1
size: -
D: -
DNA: TGCAGCGTTGTGGGGGGTCTACGGAGTGGCTACACCTTC
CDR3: CSVVGGLRSGYTF

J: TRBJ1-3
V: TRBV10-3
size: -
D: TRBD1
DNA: TGTGCCATCAGGGACAGGGGATCTGGAAACACCATATATTTT
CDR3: CAIRDRGSGNTIYF

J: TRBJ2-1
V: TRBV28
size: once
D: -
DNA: TGTGCCAGCAGGGGAAGGGACTTCTACAATGAGCAGTTCTTC
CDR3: CASRGRDFYNEQFF

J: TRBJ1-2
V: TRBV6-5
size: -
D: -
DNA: TGTGCCAGCACGAATGGCTTTAACTATGGCTACACCTTC
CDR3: CASTNGFNYGYTF

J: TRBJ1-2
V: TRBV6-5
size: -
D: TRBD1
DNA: TGTGCCAGCAGTTACACAATCGGACAGGCTGACTATGGCTACACCTTC
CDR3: CASSYTIGQADYGYTF

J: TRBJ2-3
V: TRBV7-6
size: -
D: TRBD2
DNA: TGTGCCAGCAGCTTAGTAGCGGTAGCGGGGGGAAGCACAGATACGCAGTATTTT
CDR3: CASSLVAVAGGSTDTQYF

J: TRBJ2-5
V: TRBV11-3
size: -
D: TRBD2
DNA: TGTGCCAGCAGCCCCGGGACTACAAGAGAGACCCAGTACTTC
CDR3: CASSPGTTRETQYF

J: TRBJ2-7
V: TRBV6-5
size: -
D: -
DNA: TGTGCCAGCAGTTCCTTCTACGAGCAGTACTTC
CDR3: CASSSFYEQYF

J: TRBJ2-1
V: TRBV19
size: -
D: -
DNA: TGTGCCAGTAGTATAGATCTAGGAGGGTCTGATGAGCAGTTCTTC
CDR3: CASSIDLGGSDEQFF

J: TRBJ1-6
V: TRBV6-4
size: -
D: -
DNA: TGTGCCCCCCGGGGGGGACACCCCTCCTATAATTCACCCCTCCACTTT
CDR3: CAPRGGHPSYNSPLHF

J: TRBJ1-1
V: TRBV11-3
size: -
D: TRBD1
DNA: TGTGCCAGCAGCTTAGGGACAGGGGTGAACACTGAAGCTTTCTTT
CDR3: CASSLGTGVNTEAFF

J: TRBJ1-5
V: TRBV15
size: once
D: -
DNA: TGTGCCACCAGCCGTACCGGTAATCAGCCCCAGCATTTT
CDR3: CATSRTGNQPQHF

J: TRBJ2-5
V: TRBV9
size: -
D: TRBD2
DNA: TGTGCCAGCAGCGTAGGTGGAGCGGGAGACCTCGTGGAGACCCAGTACTTC
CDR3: CASSVGGAGDLVETQYF

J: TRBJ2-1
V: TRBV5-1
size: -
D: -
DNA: TGCGCCAGCAGCTTAGAACAGGCCCGCTATGAGCAGTTCTTC
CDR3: CASSLEQARYEQFF

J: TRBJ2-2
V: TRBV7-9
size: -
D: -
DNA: TGTGCCAGCAGCCCCGCGGCAGATACGAACACCGGGGAGCTGTTTTTT
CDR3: CASSPAADTNTGELFF

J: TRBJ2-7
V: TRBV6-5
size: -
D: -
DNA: TGTGCCAGCAGTGACCGACCGGGGAGGAGTGAGCAGTACTTC
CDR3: CASSDRPGRSEQYF

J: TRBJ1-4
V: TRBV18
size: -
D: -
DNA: TGTGCCAGCTCACCACTAGCTAATGAAAAACTGTTTTTT
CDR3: CASSPLANEKLFF

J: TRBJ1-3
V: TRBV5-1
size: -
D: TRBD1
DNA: TGCGCCAGCAGCTTAATACAGGGGGCGGCTGGAAACACCATATATTTT
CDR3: CASSLIQGAAGNTIYF

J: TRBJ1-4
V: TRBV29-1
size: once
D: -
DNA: TGCAGCGTCGGTACAGGGTTGAATGAAAAACTGTTTTTT
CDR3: CSVGTGLNEKLFF